Following are 18 T cell receptor beta chains from one sample sequenced in a study of human T cells and chemical hapten exposure. From the RACE reads, TCRdb called clonotypes with MiXCR, one entry per CDR3 protein. The repertoire holds more than 70,000 distinct CDR3 sequences, with around a tenth as singletons. Time point of the sample: patch test 2, 6 weeks after DPC sensitization. Treatment of the sample: therapeutic diphenylcyclopropenone sensitization with weekly scalp DPC. Here the sequenced sample was whole blood, taken in connection with sensitization to the hapten diphenylcyclopropenone (DPC). Receptors originate from a man younger than 35 with alopecia areata. Some clones in this sample may be carry-over from other donors' samples.

The J gene is TRBJ1-1, the V gene TRBV7-8; the D is unclear. The CDR3 has 14 amino acids. Trimming shortened V by 6 bases and J by 0 bases, and 11 bases separated the two germline ends. Germline CDR1 and CDR2: SGHVS and FQNEAQ. The CDR3 DNA reads as TGTGCCAGCAGGATAGACGGCATGAACACTGAAGCTTTCTTT. Translating gives CASRIDGMNTEAFF.

V is TRBV4-3 and J is TRBJ2-1, with D perhaps TRBD1 (6 bases). Germline V gives CDR1 LGHNA, CDR2 YSLEER. V shed 0 bases and J shed 7 bases, with 13 bases lying between them. The CDR3 totals 15 residues. In DNA, the CDR3 is TGCGCCAGCAGCCAAGAGGCAGGGGTTCAAAATGAGCAGTTCTTC. It yields the protein CASSQEAGVQNEQFF.

Regarding this clonotype: It may be a read error: a sequence one base away is much more abundant. The gene calls are TRBV6-2 or TRBV6-3 and TRBJ1-1; 9 nucleotides align to TRBD1. Germline values: CDR1 MNHEY, CDR2 SVGEGT. The CDR3 has 16 amino acids. The CDR3: CTSSYSDRGGDTEAFF. The CDR3 nucleotides read TGTACCAGCAGTTACTCGGACAGGGGAGGAGACACTGAAGCTTTCTTT.

This clonotype was detected only a few times. The V and J genes are TRBV3-1 and TRBJ1-4; D uncertain. This CDR3 is built from 13 residues. Deletions cut 3 bases from V and 7 bases from J, with 9 bases between. Germline loops: CDR1 LGHDT, CDR2 YNNKEL (reference sequence). The CDR3 DNA sequence: TGTGCCAGCAGCCAGGACGCCCCTGAAAAACTGTTTTTT. This gives the protein CASSQDAPEKLFF.

The V gene is TRBV20-1, the J gene TRBJ1-5; D remains ambiguous. V was clipped by 6 bases and J by 7 bases, with 13 bases between them. In germline, CDR1 is DFQATT, CDR2 SNEGSKA (reference sequence). The CDR3 extends over 12 amino acids. The CDR3 reads CSAGEGRQPQHF. For the CDR3, the DNA is TGCAGTGCCGGGGAGGGCCGGCAGCCCCAGCATTTT.

V and J are TRBV5-1 and TRBJ1-4, with D unresolved. This CDR3 region has 16 residues. CDR1 SGHRS and CDR2 YFSETQ come from the germline V gene. Trimming removed 4 bases at V and 7 bases at J, with 20 bases between. The CDR3 loop reads CASSPGEGTHGEKLFF. In nucleotides, the CDR3 is TGCGCCAGCAGCCCCGGAGAGGGCACCCACGGTGAAAAACTGTTTTTT.

The chain employs TRBV20-1 and TRBJ2-7, with D tentatively TRBD2 (6 bases). The CDR3 consists of 12 residues. Trimming shortened V by 3 bases and J by 1 base, and 7 bases separated the two germline ends. Germline V gene lookup returns CDR1 DFQATT and CDR2 SNEGSKA (reference sequence). CDR3 amino acids: CSASGGSYEQYF. The DNA of the CDR3 is TGCAGTGCTAGCGGGGGTTCCTACGAGCAGTACTTC.

The gene calls are TRBV4-3 and TRBJ1-1; weak D call: TRBD1 (5 bases). The CDR3 has 13 residues. The V end lost 1 base, the J end lost 5 bases, and 8 bases lay between the germline ends. Germline V gives CDR1 LGHNA, CDR2 YSLEER. Here the CDR3 DNA reads TGCGCCAGCAGCCAAGGGACAAGGACTGAAGCTTTCTTT. As protein: CASSQGTRTEAFF.

This chain uses TRBV6-2 or TRBV6-3 with TRBJ2-1; no clear D gene. Trimming pared 7 bases from V and 7 bases from J, leaving 8 bases between. The V gene's germline CDR1 is MNHEY and CDR2 SVGEGT. The CDR3 contains 11 residues. The CDR3 nucleotides are TGTGCCAGCAACCGCAGGAATGAGCAGTTCTTC. This translates into CASNRRNEQFF.

This clonotype has only a few counts. This chain joins TRBV6-2 or TRBV6-3 and TRBJ2-7; D remains ambiguous. CDR3 length: 12 residues. V lost 4 bases to trimming and J lost 3 bases, with 7 bases between them. Germline CDR1 and CDR2: MNHEY and SVGEGT. For the CDR3, the DNA is TGTGCCAGCAGTTCCGACTTCTACGAGCAGTACTTC. Translating gives CASSSDFYEQYF.

This rearrangement joins TRBV6-5 to TRBJ2-3; D call uncertain. Germline lookup yields CDR1 MNHEY and CDR2 SVGAGI. V gave up 4 bases and J gave up 0 bases, with 8 bases separating them. The CDR3 covers 14 residues. The CDR3 spells CASSLTRSTDTQYF. As DNA, the CDR3 is TGTGCCAGCAGTTTGACCCGTAGCACAGATACGCAGTATTTT.

This clonotype was observed at least ten times. The chain combines TRBV6-6 with TRBJ1-3; D might be TRBD1 (6 bases). This CDR3 region has 14 residues. Between the trimmed V and J ends, which lost 6 bases and 2 bases, there was a span of 11 bases. Germline V gene sequence: CDR1 MNHNY, CDR2 SVGAGI (reference sequence). CDR3: CASSLTGTGNTIYF. The CDR3 DNA sequence: TGTGCCAGCAGCCTTACAGGGACTGGAAACACCATATATTTT.

This clonotype has more than one count but fewer than ten. The genes are TRBV7-2 and TRBJ2-1, with TRBD2 matching over 8 bases. The germline gives CDR1 SGHTA, CDR2 FQGNSA. V shed 7 bases and J 4 bases; nucleotides not matched to a gene: 9. CDR3 size: 15 residues. CDR3 loop: CASNIKRGFYNEQFF. CDR3 in DNA: TGTGCCAGCAACATTAAGCGGGGGTTTTACAATGAGCAGTTCTTC.

This clonotype has at least ten counts. This chain links TRBV7-8 with TRBJ2-1; 8 nucleotides agree with TRBD2. CDR1 and CDR2 from the germline V gene are SGHVS and FQNEAQ. This CDR3 is 16 amino acids long. The junction had 9 bases not matched to a gene; V was cut back by 2 bases and J by 6 bases. This CDR3 is CASSLKQRGILNEQFF. The CDR3 nucleotides read TGTGCCAGCAGCTTAAAACAGCGGGGGATCCTCAATGAGCAGTTCTTC.

There are a few counts of this clonotype. The chain combines TRBV7-9 with TRBJ1-1; TRBD1 matches 7 bases. V shed 5 bases, J shed 2 bases, and the junction held 14 bases outside the gene matches. Germline lookup yields CDR1 SEHNR and CDR2 FQNEAQ (reference sequence). This CDR3 has 17 residues. In nucleotides, the CDR3 is TGTGCCAGCAGCCCACATATGACCACAGGGGTAAACACTGAAGCTTTCTTT. Its translation: CASSPHMTTGVNTEAFF.

This clonotype has ten or more counts. The chain employs TRBV14 and TRBJ1-1, with D perhaps TRBD1 (5 bases). The CDR3 is 13 amino acids. Trimming removed 4 bases from V and 6 bases from J, with 12 bases in between. Germline V gene lookup returns CDR1 SGHDN and CDR2 FVKESK. The CDR3 is CASSLSWGAEAFF. In DNA form, the CDR3 reads TGTGCCAGCAGCCTGAGCTGGGGCGCTGAAGCTTTCTTT.

This clonotype was picked up many times. The chain couples TRBV7-6 to TRBJ1-2; 9 bases are shared with TRBD1. The CDR3 consists of 14 residues. V lost 1 base and J lost 6; bases outside the gene matches: 3. Germline V CDR1 and CDR2: SGHVS, FNYEAQ. The CDR3, as DNA: TGTGCCAGCAGCTTAGGGGGACAGGGCCATGGCTACACCTTC. This sequence encodes CASSLGGQGHGYTF.

The chain is built from TRBV28 and TRBJ2-7; tentatively, D is TRBD1 (5 bases). V shed 5 bases and J shed 6 bases, with 11 bases lying between them. The CDR3 length is 12 residues. The germline gives CDR1 MDHEN, CDR2 SYDVKM. The CDR3 nucleotides are TGTGCCAGCAGTCTTCTCAGGGCCGAGCAGTACTTC. Its protein is CASSLLRAEQYF.